One sample yielded the 17 T cell receptor beta chains listed below, sequenced in a study of T cell responses to AZD1222 COVID-19 vaccine. Libraries were prepared by immunoSEQ multiplex PCR; TCRdb keeps only in-frame clonotypes and omits some of them. This repertoire shows more than 75,000 clones, 89% found once; its top ten account for roughly 1.5%. The sequenced sample was peripheral blood, obtained on day 0 of AZD1222 vaccination. The receptors were sampled from an adult in good health.

The DNA of the CDR3 is TGTGCCAGCAGCCCCTTACAGGGTCGAGAGACCCAGTACTTC. Amino acids: CASSPLQGRETQYF. The chain carries TRBV7-9 and TRBJ2-5, with TRBD1 as a possible D gene (6 bases). CDR3 size: 14 residues. Trimming removed 5 bases at V and 4 bases at J, with 14 bases between. CDR1 and CDR2 from the germline V gene are SEHNR and FQNEAQ (reference sequence).

DNA for the CDR3: TGTGCCAGCTCACCAGGAAAGGTGGAGACCCAGTACTTC. As protein: CASSPGKVETQYF. This sequence joins TRBV18 and TRBJ2-5, with D uncertain. Germline-derived CDR1 and CDR2 are KGHSH and LQKENI. CDR3 size: 13 residues. V was pared by 2 bases and J by 5 bases, with 9 bases between.

This clone has only one observation. At one end the junction does not follow the germline gene, possibly because of a read error. This chain uses TRBV6-6 with TRBJ2-7; D is ambiguous. Germline V lookup: CDR1 MNHNY, CDR2 SVGAGI (reference sequence). This CDR3 contains 13 residues. CDR3 nucleotide sequence: TGTGCCAGCAGTCACTCTTGGGGCTACGAGCAGTACTTC. It yields the protein CASSHSWGYEQYF.

This chain connects TRBV6-6 to TRBJ2-7; D perhaps matches TRBD1 (6 bases). This CDR3 has 15 residues. V lost 0 bases and J 2 bases, leaving 11 bases between the germline ends. In germline, CDR1 is MNHNY, CDR2 SVGAGI (reference sequence). DNA for the CDR3: TGTGCCAGCAGTTACTCGGGCAGGGGCCCCTACGAGCAGTACTTC. Its protein product is CASSYSGRGPYEQYF.

The gene calls are TRBV5-1 and TRBJ2-7, with D possibly TRBD2 on 7 matching bases. Between the trimmed V and J ends, which lost 1 base and 2 bases, there was a span of 13 bases. CDR1 SGHRS and CDR2 YFSETQ come from the germline V gene. This CDR3 is 15 amino acids long. The CDR3: CASSLRQGTTYEQYF. CDR3 coding DNA: TGCGCCAGCAGCTTGAGGCAGGGGACTACCTACGAGCAGTACTTC.

V usage is TRBV6-6 and J usage is TRBJ2-7; tentative D call: TRBD1 (5 bases). V was clipped by 5 bases and J by 2 bases, with 10 bases between them. This CDR3 region has 13 residues. Germline values: CDR1 MNHNY, CDR2 SVGAGI (reference sequence). Here the CDR3 DNA reads TGTGCCAGCAGTCAGTGGGGCCCCTACGAGCAGTACTTC. Protein: CASSQWGPYEQYF.

The chain employs TRBV11-2 and TRBJ1-1, with a tentative D call TRBD1 (5 bases). This CDR3 region has 16 residues. Trimming pared 5 bases from V and 0 bases from J, leaving 16 bases between. CDR1 SGHAT and CDR2 FQNNGV come from the germline V gene. In nucleotides, the CDR3 is TGTGCCAGCAGCCGGCGGGGGAACCTTATGAACACTGAAGCTTTCTTT. Its protein product is CASSRRGNLMNTEAFF.

Only one count was recorded for this clone. The chain couples TRBV11-2 to TRBJ1-1; maybe TRBD1 (5 bases). The V gene's germline CDR1 is SGHAT and CDR2 FQNNGV. This CDR3 region has 15 residues. V was clipped by 3 bases and J by 4 bases, with 15 bases between them. For the CDR3, the DNA is TGTGCCAGCAGCTTTGACCCCAGGGCAGGCACTGAAGCTTTCTTT. Translating gives CASSFDPRAGTEAFF.

The chain links TRBV3-1 (or the pseudogene TRBV3-2) to TRBJ1-1; D is undetermined. The CDR3 sequence is 14 residues long. The V end was cut by 0 bases, the J end by 3 bases, with 8 bases between. Germline assignment: CDR1 LGHDT and CDR2 YNNKEL (reference sequence). CDR3 nucleotide sequence: TGTGCCAGCAGCCAAGATCTAGGGTACACTGAAGCTTTCTTT. It translates to CASSQDLGYTEAFF.

The V gene is TRBV3-1 (or the pseudogene TRBV3-2), the J gene TRBJ2-3; 13 bases map to TRBD2. Per germline, CDR1 LGHDT and CDR2 YNNKEL (reference sequence). Trimming cost V 8 bases and J 2 bases; bases outside gene matches: 4. The CDR3 covers 15 residues. This chain's CDR3 is CASGGTSGVTDTQYF. The CDR3 DNA reads as TGTGCCAGCGGGGGGACTAGCGGGGTCACAGATACGCAGTATTTT.

This clone was seen more than once but under ten times. The chain is built from TRBV18 and TRBJ1-2, with D perhaps matching TRBD1 (5 bases). The CDR3 loop spans 12 amino acids. CDR1 is KGHSH, CDR2 LQKENI, per germline. Trimming left V 2 bases short and J 13 bases short, with 14 bases between. The CDR3 loop reads CASSPSGGDGTF. In nucleotides, the CDR3 is TGTGCCAGCTCACCATCGGGGGGGGACGGCACCTTC.

The J gene is TRBJ1-1, the V gene TRBV29-1; 8 positions agree with TRBD1. Germline V CDR1 and CDR2: SQVTM, ANQGSEA. With 6 bases clipped from V and 9 bases from J, the junction kept 9 bases outside the gene matches. The CDR3 is 12 amino acids. The CDR3 here is CSVKQGESQAFF. CDR3 nucleotides: TGCAGCGTAAAACAGGGGGAATCACAAGCTTTCTTT.

The V and J genes are TRBV7-9 and TRBJ2-1, with D perhaps matching TRBD2 (7 bases). Germline CDR1 and CDR2: SEHNR and FQNEAQ (reference sequence). The CDR3 sequence is 13 residues long. As DNA, the CDR3 is TGTGTGTTGGGGGGGCATTCCTACAATGAGCAGTTCTTC. Amino acids: CVLGGHSYNEQFF.

CDR3 in amino acids: CASSLGDRLYGYTF. In DNA, the CDR3 is TGTGCCAGCAGCTTGGGCGACAGGCTCTATGGCTACACCTTC. V usage is TRBV5-6 and J usage is TRBJ1-2; perhaps TRBD1 as D (6 bases). Germline CDR1 is SGHDT and CDR2 is YYEEEE. The length of the CDR3 is 14 residues. V dropped 0 bases and J dropped 4 bases, with 10 bases sitting between them.

CDR3 sequence (DNA): TGTGCCAGCAGACCCCCGGGACTAGCGGGCTACGAGCAGTACTTC. Its translation: CASRPPGLAGYEQYF. The chain carries TRBV7-8 and TRBJ2-7, with 12 bases matching TRBD2. Unmatched junction bases numbered 6, after V lost 6 bases and J lost 3 bases. The germline V gene encodes CDR1 SGHVS and CDR2 FQNEAQ. The length of the CDR3 is 15 residues.

This chain connects TRBV7-8 to TRBJ1-4; no clear D gene. This CDR3 has 15 residues. Trimming took 5 bases from V and 3 from J, leaving 13 bases between them. Germline V gene data show CDR1 as SGHVS and CDR2 as FQNEAQ. As DNA, the CDR3 is TGTGCCAGCAGCCTTACCGGGAGGTCTAATGAAAAACTGTTTTTT. This encodes CASSLTGRSNEKLFF.

V usage is TRBV9 and J usage is TRBJ1-6; 8 nucleotides line up with TRBD1. This CDR3 comprises 14 residues. Germline V CDR1 and CDR2: SGDLS, YYNGEE. J lost 9 bases, V lost 5 bases, and 7 bases had no gene match. As DNA, the CDR3 is TGTGCCAGCAGTCCCAGGGGGCAGGGTTCACCCCTCCACTTT. Translated, it gives CASSPRGQGSPLHF. Full variable domain (remainder filled in from reference TRBV9 and TRBJ1-6): DSGVTQTPKHLITATGQRVTLRCSPRSGDLSVYWYQQSLDQGLQFLIQYYNGEERAKGNILERFSAQQFPDLHSELNLSSLELGDSALYFCASSPRGQGSPLHFGNGTRLTVT.